The 30 T cell receptor beta chains in this list originate from one sample, sequenced in a study of glioma-infiltrating T cells. The iRepertoire nested amplicon-rescue multiplex PCR amplified TCR alpha and beta CDR3s from RNA. TCRdb reanalysed the multiplex PCR reads using MiXCR and keeps one entry per CDR3 protein. The profile shows about 190,000 distinct CDR3 sequences, approximately 30% of them singletons. Sequencing was performed on glioma tissue, nonneoplastic brain tissue, or PBMCs (not recorded which). Every receptor here comes from a human donor with low-grade glioma or glioblastoma, undergoing nonglioma brain surgery, or in good health (not recorded which).

This clonotype was counted at least ten times. The V and J genes are TRBV29-1 and TRBJ2-5; 9 nucleotides agree with TRBD2. Germline V gene lookup returns CDR1 SQVTM and CDR2 ANQGSEA. J gave up 3 bases and V 6 bases, and 5 bases lay outside the gene matches. The CDR3 loop spans 13 amino acids. The DNA for the CDR3 is TGCAGCGTCCGCGTAGCGGGGGAAGAGACCCAGTACTTC. It encodes CSVRVAGEETQYF.

This clonotype was seen at least ten times. This chain connects TRBV7-9 to TRBJ1-3, with TRBD1 matching 7 bases. The V gene end was trimmed by 2 bases and the J gene end by 8 bases; junction bases not matched to a gene: 9. This CDR3 has 15 amino acids. Per germline, CDR1 SEHNR and CDR2 FQNEAQ (reference sequence). CDR3 in amino acids: CASSLLLGQKDTIYF. DNA of the CDR3: TGTGCCAGCAGCTTATTGTTGGGACAGAAGGACACCATATATTTT.

The J gene is TRBJ2-3, the V gene TRBV4-2, with D possibly TRBD2 on 6 matching bases. Germline loops: CDR1 LGHNA, CDR2 YNFKEQ. Trimming pared 0 bases from V and 4 bases from J, leaving 14 bases between. This CDR3 contains 16 residues. CDR3 coding DNA: TGTGCCAGCAGCCAAGAGGAGCGGAGGGGTGCAGATACGCAGTATTTT. This codes for CASSQEERRGADTQYF.

As regards this clonotype: Its ends do not fully match the called genes, so a read error is possible. The genes are TRBV6-2 or TRBV6-3 and TRBJ1-6, with D hard to call. The germline gives CDR1 MNHEY, CDR2 SVGEGT. This CDR3 has 14 amino acids. CDR3 protein: CARSYSERRSPLRF. CDR3 nucleotides: TGTGCCAGAAGTTACTCCGAACGCCGCTCACCCCTCCGCTTT.

This clonotype turned up a few times. V and J are TRBV5-4 and TRBJ2-7; 8 bases match TRBD1. Unmatched junction bases numbered 6, after V lost 4 bases and J lost 3 bases. This CDR3 is 14 amino acids long. Germline CDR1 reads SGHNT; CDR2 reads YYREEE (reference sequence). The CDR3 DNA sequence: TGTGCCAGCAGCCACCGGGACAGGCACTACGAGCAGTACTTC. Its protein product is CASSHRDRHYEQYF.

This clonotype was observed at least ten times. The rearrangement uses TRBV6-1 and TRBJ2-3, with 7 bases that match TRBD2. CDR1 is MNHNS, CDR2 SASEGT, per germline. With V trimmed by 7 bases and J by 0 bases, 4 bases remained unmatched. The CDR3 sequence is 14 residues long. The CDR3 here is CASTASGSTDTQYF. CDR3 sequence (DNA): TGTGCCAGCACGGCTAGCGGAAGCACAGATACGCAGTATTTT.

The sample holds many counts of this clonotype. The chain joins TRBV6-1 to TRBJ2-3; the match to TRBD2 covers 7 bases. The CDR3 covers 14 residues. Looked up from germline, CDR1 is MNHNS and CDR2 is SASEGT. The J segment lost 2 bases and the V segment lost 7 bases, leaving 6 bases of the junction unmatched. The CDR3 loop is CASTILAFTDTQYF. The DNA for the CDR3 is TGTGCCAGCACCATACTAGCGTTCACAGATACGCAGTATTTT.

V is TRBV6-1 and J is TRBJ1-1; no reliable D call. In germline, CDR1 is MNHNS, CDR2 SASEGT. V lost 6 bases, J lost 10 bases, and 12 bases lay in between. This CDR3 has 11 residues. CDR3 loop: CASRTGFGAFF. In DNA, the CDR3 is TGTGCCAGCAGGACCGGGTTTGGAGCTTTCTTT.

About this clonotype: A clone one base away is much larger, so this may be a read error. This chain joins TRBV5-1 and TRBJ2-1, with D tentatively TRBD1 (5 bases). The germline V and J ends were trimmed by 0 bases and 11 bases, with 15 bases remaining between them. Per germline, CDR1 SGHRS and CDR2 YFSETQ. The CDR3 runs to 14 residues. The CDR3 loop is CASSLEGQGKKQFF. The DNA for the CDR3 is TGCGCCAGCAGCTTGGAGGGCCAGGGTAAAAAGCAGTTCTTC. Looking up the rest from reference TRBV5-1 and TRBJ2-1 gives the full variable domain: KAGVTQTPRYLIKTRGQQVTLSCSPISGHRSVSWYQQTPGQGLQFLFEYFSETQRNKGNFPGRFSGRQFSNSRSEMNVSTLELGDSALYLCASSLEGQGKKQFFGPGTRLTVL.

This clonotype came up many times. The chain recombines TRBV5-4 with TRBJ2-1, with TRBD2 matching 7 bases. The V and J ends lost 4 bases and 6 bases, in that order; junction bases with no gene match: 7. Germline V gene lookup returns CDR1 SGHNT and CDR2 YYREEE (reference sequence). The CDR3 has 14 amino acids. CDR3 bases: TGTGCCAGCAGCCCACCCAGGACTAGCAATGAGCAGTTCTTC. This codes for CASSPPRTSNEQFF.

The chain carries TRBV11-2 and TRBJ2-7, with 10 bases matching TRBD2. V was clipped by 2 bases and J by 0 bases; unmatched bases: 4. The V gene's germline CDR1 is SGHAT and CDR2 FQNNGV. The CDR3 has 16 amino acids. This chain's CDR3 is CASSLLAGVSSYEQYF. The CDR3 DNA sequence: TGTGCCAGCAGCTTACTAGCGGGAGTAAGCTCCTACGAGCAGTACTTC.

On this clonotype: Just one base apart from a much larger clone, this may be a read error. The genes are TRBV5-4 and TRBJ2-3, with 8 bases aligning to TRBD2. CDR3 length: 16 amino acids. Looked up from germline, CDR1 is SGHNT and CDR2 is YYREEE (reference sequence). The DNA for the CDR3 is TGTGCCAGCAGCTTGATTGGGCTAGCGGGCGGAGATACGCACTATTTT. It is translated as CASSLIGLAGGDTHYF.

Remarks on this clonotype: Possible read error: a much larger clone is one base away. The chain combines TRBV10-2 with TRBJ2-3; TRBD2 matches at 8 bases. The CDR3 is made up of 15 amino acids. CDR1 WSHSY and CDR2 SAAADI come from the germline V gene. Here the CDR3 DNA reads TGCGCCAGTAACGACGAGCGGACTAGCACAGGTACGCAGTATTTT. As protein: CASNDERTSTGTQYF.

As concerns this clonotype: This clone may be a read error of a much larger clone one base away. V and J are TRBV19 and TRBJ2-1, with 7 bases fitting TRBD1. In germline, CDR1 is LNHDA, CDR2 SQIVND (reference sequence). The CDR3 length is 15 residues. CDR3 amino acids: CASSLRQGTYNKQFF. The CDR3 DNA follows: TGTGCCAGCAGCCTCCGACAGGGAACCTACAATAAGCAGTTCTTC.

A remark on this clonotype: A much larger clone lies one base from this, so it may be a read error. CDR3 coding DNA: TGCGCCAGCAGCCAAGAAACTAGCGGCTCCTACAAGCAGTACTTC. Encoded protein: CASSQETSGSYKQYF. The chain is built from TRBV4-1 and TRBJ2-7; 8 positions agree with TRBD2. The germline V gene has CDR1 MGHRA and CDR2 YSYEKL. The CDR3 contains 15 residues.

About this clonotype itself: This may arise from a read error, as a much more abundant clone is one base away. The chain links TRBV3-1 to TRBJ2-2, with 9 bases that match TRBD2. The CDR3 is made up of 15 amino acids. Germline assignment: CDR1 LGHDT and CDR2 YNNKEL (reference sequence). The CDR3 protein is CARSQTSGDAGELFF. The CDR3 DNA sequence: TGTGCCAGAAGCCAGACTAGCGGAGACGCCGGGGAGCTGTTTTTT.

This clonotype has ten or more counts. V is TRBV5-8 and J is TRBJ2-3; 9 nucleotides line up with TRBD1. The trim removed 1 base at V and 0 bases at J, leaving 6 bases unmatched. The CDR3 is made up of 17 amino acids. CDR1 and CDR2 from the germline V gene are SGHTS and YDEGEE. The CDR3 coding sequence is TGTGCCAGCAGCTTGACAGGGGGCTCCTTTAGCACAGATACGCAGTATTTT. Amino acids: CASSLTGGSFSTDTQYF. The complete variable domain, with remaining parts taken from reference TRBV5-8 and TRBJ2-3, reads EAGVTQSPTHLIKTRGQQATLRCSPISGHTSVYWYQQALGLGLQFLLWYDEGEERNRGNFPPRFSGRQFPNYSSELNVNALELEDSALYLCASSLTGGSFSTDTQYFGPGTRLTVL.

This clonotype was seen repeatedly, ten times or more. The J gene is TRBJ1-5, the V gene TRBV19; 10 bases match TRBD1. The V segment lost 8 bases and the J segment 1 base; nucleotides outside the gene matches: 5. The CDR3 contains 15 residues. The germline gives CDR1 LNHDA, CDR2 SQIVND (reference sequence). The CDR3 DNA is TGTGCCAGTCGACAGGGGGCGTTAAGCAATCAGCCCCAGCATTTT. Its protein is CASRQGALSNQPQHF.

This clonotype turned up a few times. The V call is TRBV7-6, the J call TRBJ2-1; D is perhaps TRBD2 (7 bases). The germline gives CDR1 SGHVS, CDR2 FNYEAQ. V was trimmed by 1 base and J by 0 bases, leaving 28 bases between them. The CDR3 extends over 22 amino acids. Here the CDR3 DNA reads TGTGCCAGCAGCTTAGAGGTCTCGCTGGGGGGGGCGGGCCTGGCCTCCTACAATGAGCAGTTCTTC. Its translation: CASSLEVSLGGAGLASYNEQFF.

This clonotype was seen a few times. This sequence joins TRBV5-1 and TRBJ1-4; 9 bases match TRBD1. The CDR3 spans 14 residues. The germline gives CDR1 SGHRS, CDR2 YFSETQ. Germline trimming cut 2 bases from V and 5 bases from J; bases unmatched to any gene: 1. The CDR3 nucleotides read TGCGCCAGCAGCTTCGGGACAGGGAATGAAAAACTGTTTTTT. Translated: CASSFGTGNEKLFF.

On this clonotype itself: A much larger clone differs from this one at a single base, so this may be a read error. The V call is TRBV7-2, the J call TRBJ2-7; D gene unclear. This CDR3 comprises 15 residues. CDR1 and CDR2 from the germline V gene are SGHTA and FQGNSA. CDR3 sequence (DNA): TGTGCCAGCAGCTTAGAGTGGGTTACTGGATACGGGCAGTACTTC. This translates into CASSLEWVTGYGQYF.

This clonotype was seen repeatedly, ten times or more. This chain connects TRBV4-3 to TRBJ2-1; 8 positions match TRBD2. Unmatched junction bases numbered 3, after V lost 0 bases and J lost 8 bases. The CDR3 contains 14 residues. CDR1 is LGHNA, CDR2 YSLEER, per germline. This chain's CDR3 is CASSQDGGVYEQFF. CDR3 sequence (DNA): TGCGCCAGCAGCCAAGACGGGGGGGTCTATGAGCAGTTCTTC.

This chain uses TRBV30 with TRBJ1-1, with D unresolved. Trimming shortened V by 5 bases and J by 4 bases, and 8 bases separated the two germline ends. The CDR3 totals 11 residues. CDR1 GTSNPN and CDR2 SVGIG come from the germline V gene (reference sequence). This CDR3 is CAWEDLTEAFF. The CDR3, as DNA: TGTGCCTGGGAGGATCTCACTGAAGCTTTCTTT.

Concerning this clonotype itself: A read error may explain this, as a much larger clone is one base away. The chain employs TRBV7-9 and TRBJ2-1, with D tentatively TRBD2 (6 bases). There are 13 residues in the CDR3. Germline V CDR1 and CDR2: SEHNR, FQNEAQ (reference sequence). DNA for the CDR3: TGTGCCAGCAGCTTGGAGGGCAGTAGCGAGCAGCTCTTC. This sequence encodes CASSLEGSSEQLF.

This clonotype has at least ten counts. This chain connects TRBV5-1 to TRBJ2-5; no definite D call. V lost 0 bases, J lost 5 bases, and 14 bases lay in between. In germline, CDR1 is SGHRS, CDR2 YFSETQ. The CDR3 is 15 amino acids. The CDR3: CASSLGEAPGETQYF. The CDR3 DNA is TGCGCCAGCAGCTTGGGAGAAGCGCCCGGTGAGACCCAGTACTTC. Using reference TRBV5-1 and TRBJ2-5 for the parts outside the CDR3, the full variable domain is KAGVTQTPRYLIKTRGQQVTLSCSPISGHRSVSWYQQTPGQGLQFLFEYFSETQRNKGNFPGRFSGRQFSNSRSEMNVSTLELGDSALYLCASSLGEAPGETQYFGPGTRLLVL.

In this sample, this clonotype turned up a few times. This chain uses TRBV18 with TRBJ1-4, with a possible D match to TRBD1 (5 bases). The V and J ends lost 3 bases and 0 bases respectively, with 11 bases between them. CDR1 is KGHSH, CDR2 LQKENI, per germline. CDR3 size: 16 residues. CDR3 sequence (DNA): TGTGCCAGCTCACCCAGGGTCACCGCAACTAATGAAAAACTGTTTTTT. Residues: CASSPRVTATNEKLFF.

The rearrangement joins TRBV19 to TRBJ2-7; TRBD2 is a possible D gene (5 bases). The CDR3 loop spans 17 amino acids. Trimming pared 4 bases from V and 0 bases from J, leaving 19 bases between. Germline-derived CDR1 and CDR2 are LNHDA and SQIVND (reference sequence). The CDR3 coding sequence is TGTGCCAGTAGTAGTTCGGGCGGACTTGCTAGCTCCTACGAGCAGTACTTC. This codes for CASSSSGGLASSYEQYF.

The chain uses TRBV29-1 and TRBJ2-3, with 8 nucleotides matching TRBD1. Per germline, CDR1 SQVTM and CDR2 ANQGSEA. The CDR3 spans 14 residues. J lost 6 bases, V lost 5 bases, and 10 bases had no gene match. The CDR3 nucleotides read TGCAGCGTTACTTCAGGGGGCGATCGGGATACGCAGTATTTT. Translated, it gives CSVTSGGDRDTQYF.

To note about this clonotype: Being one base from a much bigger clone, this may be a read error. The J gene is TRBJ2-7, the V gene TRBV20-1, with 9 bases that match TRBD2. J was trimmed by 5 bases and V by 5 bases; bases with no gene match: 16. CDR1 DFQATT and CDR2 SNEGSKA come from the germline V gene (reference sequence). CDR3 length: 16 amino acids. The CDR3 bases are TGCAGTGCTGGAAGGGGGTTAGCGGGAGAGGGAAACGAGCAGTACTTC. Residues: CSAGRGLAGEGNEQYF.

Note on this clonotype: This may come from a read error, since a much larger clone is one base off. The CDR3 loop is CIARGEGTDTQYF. The CDR3 region has the DNA TGCATTGCTAGAGGCGAGGGCACAGATACGCAGTATTTT. The V and J genes are TRBV20-1 and TRBJ2-3; no clear D gene. Germline values: CDR1 DFQATT, CDR2 SNEGSKA (reference sequence). The CDR3 covers 13 residues.